This T cell receptor (beta chain) stems from a study of T cells in localized non-small cell lung cancer. Broader study findings: A denser population of T cells in blood accompanied longer overall survival. Clonality of T cells reached its maximum in uninvolved adjacent lung, surpassing tumor. Sequencing, confined to only one tumor region, leaves heterogeneity possible. The study detected a median roughly 61 of the top 100 tumor clones in adjacent lung.

Measured with immunoSEQ multiplex PCR; TCRdb has only the in-frame clones, and not every one. The repertoire holds 15,000 to 20,000 clones, with approximately 89% as singletons. Germline CDR1 LNHDA, CDR2 SQIVND (reference sequence). The CDR3 is 13 residues long. V was clipped by 7 bases and J by 6 bases, with 12 bases between them. Concerning this clone itself: Its antigen is not known.

Sequencing used peripheral blood, obtained before any cancer treatment. V usage is TRBV19 and J usage is TRBJ2-2; TRBD2 might be the D (5 bases). The source is a man between 40 and 70 years old with stage I lung adenocarcinoma. This chain's CDR3 is CASKEEIAGELFF. The DNA for the CDR3 is TGTGCCAGTAAGGAGGAGATCGCCGGGGAGCTGTTTTTT.